The rows below give T cell receptor beta chains drawn from one sample of a study of a mutant IDH1 vaccine in newly diagnosed glioma. Antigen specificity for these receptors is unknown. Only in-frame clones appear in the TCRdb table, and some are missing; sequencing was by immunoSEQ multiplex PCR. In the table there are some 66,000 clones, around four fifths of which are singletons. Sequenced material: PBMCs, taken from a glioma patient whose treatment included an IDH1 peptide vaccine. These receptors all come from a man in his thirties or forties with glioma. CDR3s include the opening cysteine and the closing phenylalanine or tryptophan. A D gene is named only where the DNA matches it firmly. Some rows have no size entry. The others give once, few or many, or a class for an expanded clone.

d_gene,v_gene,j_gene,abundance,CDR3aa,CDR3nt
TRBD1,TRBV5-4,TRBJ2-2,-,CASSFGQAITGELFF,TGTGCCAGCAGCTTCGGACAGGCGATAACCGGGGAGCTGTTTTTT
-,TRBV11-2,TRBJ2-1,-,CASSLDSGREQFF,TGTGCCAGCAGCTTAGACAGCGGTAGAGAGCAGTTCTTC
TRBD1,TRBV27,TRBJ2-3,-,CASNPQGQGTDTQYF,TGTGCCAGCAATCCCCAAGGACAGGGAACAGATACGCAGTATTTT
-,TRBV5-4,TRBJ2-3,-,CASSIYTDTQYF,TGTGCCAGCAGCATTTACACAGATACGCAGTATTTT
-,TRBV7-9,TRBJ2-5,-,CASSPPGGEVETQYF,TGTGCCAGCAGCCCCCCTGGCGGGGAGGTAGAGACCCAGTACTTC
TRBD1,TRBV18,TRBJ1-5,-,CASSSQGAKGNQPQHF,TGTGCCAGCTCGTCTCAGGGGGCAAAGGGCAATCAGCCCCAGCATTTT
-,TRBV18,TRBJ1-5,-,CASSPGGSNQPQHF,TGTGCCAGCTCACCAGGCGGGAGCAATCAGCCCCAGCATTTT
TRBD1,TRBV5-1,TRBJ2-5,-,CASNTQTGGETQYF,TGCGCCAGCAACACACAAACAGGGGGGGAGACCCAGTACTTC
-,TRBV7-2,TRBJ1-3,once,CASSRGGVSGNTIYF,TGTGCCAGCAGCCGGGGAGGGGTGTCCGGAAACACCATATATTTT
-,TRBV5-4,TRBJ1-3,-,CASSLGGGSGNTIYF,TGTGCCAGCAGCTTGGGGGGGGGTTCTGGAAACACCATATATTTT
-,TRBV4-1,TRBJ2-3,-,CASSQDRGTDTQYF,TGCGCCAGCAGCCAAGACAGGGGTACAGATACGCAGTATTTT
TRBD2,TRBV5-6,TRBJ2-7,-,CASSFRLRGDSYEQYF,TGTGCCAGCAGCTTTCGCCTCCGGGGGGACTCCTACGAGCAGTACTTC
-,TRBV15,TRBJ2-5,-,CATSRDRVIGETQYF,TGTGCCACCAGCAGAGATCGAGTTATCGGGGAGACCCAGTACTTC
-,TRBV28,TRBJ1-2,-,CASRIEVTSGYTF,TGTGCCAGCAGGATCGAGGTGACAAGTGGCTACACCTTC
-,TRBV5-1,TRBJ1-1,-,CASSLLNPAAGAGAEAFF,TGCGCCAGCAGCTTGCTGAACCCGGCGGCAGGGGCGGGCGCTGAAGCTTTCTTT
-,TRBV27,TRBJ1-6,-,CASSLNRVGNSPLHF,TGTGCCAGCAGTTTAAACAGAGTGGGTAATTCACCCCTCCACTTT
-,TRBV4-1,TRBJ2-7,-,CASSQDQGSAYEQYF,TGCGCCAGCAGCCAAGACCAGGGGAGCGCCTACGAGCAGTACTTC
TRBD2,TRBV18,TRBJ2-7,few,CASSPGRLGQYF,TGTGCCAGCTCACCCGGGAGGCTCGGGCAGTACTTC
-,TRBV6-5,TRBJ1-1,-,CASRYGGGTEAFF,TGTGCCAGCAGGTACGGGGGGGGCACTGAAGCTTTCTTT
TRBD2,TRBV5-1,TRBJ2-1,-,CASSPYTLAGSYNEQFF,TGCGCCAGCAGCCCCTATACTCTAGCGGGTTCCTACAATGAGCAGTTCTTC
TRBD2,TRBV5-1,TRBJ2-5,-,CARSRGAGGGKQETQYF,TGCGCCCGCAGCCGGGGGGCGGGCGGGGGGAAACAAGAGACCCAGTACTTC
-,TRBV6-1,TRBJ1-1,-,CASSDPGGAGTEAFF,TGTGCCAGCAGTGATCCGGGAGGGGCTGGCACTGAAGCTTTCTTT
TRBD1,TRBV6-6,TRBJ1-4,-,CASRRTGEGGKLFF,TGTGCCAGCAGGCGGACAGGGGAAGGGGGAAAACTGTTTTTT
-,TRBV4-1,TRBJ1-2,-,CASSQASGYYGYTF,TGCGCCAGCAGCCAAGCGAGTGGGTACTATGGCTACACCTTC
-,TRBV4-1,TRBJ1-1,few,CASSQTGVNTEAFF,TGCGCCAGCAGCCAGACAGGCGTGAACACTGAAGCTTTCTTT
-,TRBV7-8,TRBJ1-5,-,CASSLGLGDPLNQPQHF,TGTGCCAGCAGCTTAGGCCTCGGGGACCCGCTAAATCAGCCCCAGCATTTT
-,TRBV5-6,TRBJ2-1,-,CASSLAYNEQFF,TGTGCCAGCAGCTTGGCCTACAATGAGCAGTTCTTC
-,TRBV18,TRBJ2-3,-,CASSPSGETQYF,TGTGCCAGCTCACCCTCCGGAGAGACGCAGTATTTT
TRBD1,TRBV19,TRBJ2-3,-,CASSTMRGGYGTGGTDTQYF,TGTGCCAGTAGTACTATGAGGGGTGGATACGGGACAGGGGGCACAGATACGCAGTATTTT
-,TRBV30,TRBJ1-4,-,CAWSAPWDHGEKLFF,TGTGCCTGGAGTGCCCCCTGGGACCACGGGGAAAAACTGTTTTTT
-,TRBV19,TRBJ1-5,few,CASSLGQYSNQPQHF,TGTGCCAGTAGTCTTGGACAGTATAGCAATCAGCCCCAGCATTTT
-,TRBV30,TRBJ1-1,-,CAWSGTVLNTEAFF,TGTGCCTGGAGTGGGACAGTCTTGAACACTGAAGCTTTCTTT
TRBD1,TRBV19,TRBJ1-6,few,CASRVGTGGDSPLHF,TGTGCCAGTAGGGTCGGGACAGGAGGAGATTCACCCCTCCACTTT
TRBD1,TRBV5-4,TRBJ1-4,once,CASSLGTVPWATNEKLFF,TGTGCCAGCAGCCTCGGGACAGTTCCGTGGGCAACTAATGAAAAACTGTTTTTT
TRBD2,TRBV18,TRBJ2-3,-,CASSPLGKRGTSLHVGTDTQYF,TGTGCCAGCTCACCTCTCGGTAAACGGGGGACTAGCCTCCACGTTGGCACAGATACGCAGTATTTT
-,TRBV27,TRBJ2-7,-,CASRGAGASYEQYF,TGTGCCAGCAGGGGCGCCGGGGCCTCCTACGAGCAGTACTTC
TRBD1,TRBV19,TRBJ1-1,-,CASSPRDSPTEAFF,TGTGCCAGTAGTCCCCGGGACAGCCCAACTGAAGCTTTCTTT
TRBD2,TRBV7-2,TRBJ2-1,-,CASSLRTSGGENEQFF,TGTGCCAGCAGCTTAAGGACTAGCGGGGGGGAGAATGAGCAGTTCTTC
-,TRBV7-2,TRBJ2-2,once,CASRRTNTGELFF,TGTGCCAGCAGGCGGACGAACACCGGGGAGCTGTTTTTT
-,TRBV25-1,TRBJ1-2,few,CASQGGGYGYTF,TGTGCCAGTCAGGGCGGCGGCTATGGCTACACCTTC
-,TRBV5-6,TRBJ2-7,-,CASSLAGNSYEQYF,TGTGCCAGCAGCTTGGCCGGGAACTCCTACGAGCAGTACTTC
-,TRBV6-1,TRBJ1-2,-,CASSEPRTAYGYTF,TGTGCCAGCAGTGAACCACGGACAGCGTATGGCTACACCTTC
-,TRBV7-6,TRBJ1-1,-,CASSLGGTYGEAFF,TGTGCCAGCAGCTTAGGAGGGACTTATGGAGAAGCTTTCTTT
-,TRBV7-2,TRBJ1-2,-,CASSSRVGVIHGYTF,TGTGCCAGCAGTTCGCGCGTCGGGGTCATACATGGCTACACCTTC
-,TRBV4-1,TRBJ1-6,few,CASSQDQSSYNSPLHF,TGCGCCAGCAGCCAGGATCAGAGCTCCTATAATTCACCCCTCCACTTT
-,TRBV6-6,TRBJ2-1,-,CASSYSTWEQFF,TGTGCCAGCAGTTACTCGACCTGGGAGCAGTTCTTC
-,TRBV13,TRBJ1-2,-,CASSTQKDETYQGYTF,TGTGCCAGCAGCACCCAAAAGGACGAAACTTATCAGGGCTACACCTTC
TRBD1,TRBV5-5,TRBJ1-2,-,CASSPEPFRGPNYGYTF,TGTGCCAGCAGCCCGGAACCTTTCAGGGGGCCTAACTATGGCTACACCTTC
-,TRBV28,TRBJ1-1,-,CASSLIGAGSTEAFF,TGTGCCAGCAGTTTAATTGGGGCAGGGAGCACTGAAGCTTTCTTT
-,TRBV29-1,TRBJ1-2,-,CSANSGALYGYTF,TGCAGCGCCAACTCAGGGGCCCTCTATGGCTACACCTTC
-,TRBV10-3,TRBJ1-2,-,CASRGGRGPNYGYTF,TGTGCCTCGCGGGGGGGTAGAGGGCCTAACTATGGCTACACCTTC
-,TRBV7-8,TRBJ1-6,-,CASSLESAAGLSSYNSPLHF,TGTGCCAGCAGCTTAGAATCGGCGGCGGGTCTTAGCTCCTATAATTCACCCCTCCACTTT
-,TRBV27,TRBJ1-4,-,CASSSGLRGIEKLFF,TGTGCCAGCAGTTCCGGACTTCGGGGCATAGAAAAACTGTTTTTT
-,TRBV7-8,TRBJ2-7,-,CASSLAGTSGPYEQYF,TGTGCCAGCAGCTTAGCGGGCACCTCAGGGCCCTACGAGCAGTACTTC